A single sample gave rise to the 12 T cell receptor beta chains below, sequenced in a study of cytomegalovirus exposure and HLA in healthy donors. Use of 60 Vbeta and 13 Jbeta primers characterized the PCR. Clones were read by immunoSEQ multiplex PCR, and TCRdb kept only the in-frame ones, dropping some. The sample has some 180,000 clones, over 70% seen once; the top ten hold 2.5% to 3.5%. The sample comprised PBMCs. The receptor set was obtained from a male donor in good health and CMV-seronegative.

The chain joins TRBV13 to TRBJ1-4; D perhaps matches TRBD1 (5 bases). The V end was cut by 2 bases, the J end by 8 bases, with 6 bases between. Looked up from germline, CDR1 is PRHDT and CDR2 is FYEKMQ (reference sequence). The CDR3 runs 12 residues. The CDR3 loop is CASSLRGEKLFF. In nucleotides, the CDR3 is TGTGCCAGCAGCTTAAGGGGCGAAAAACTGTTTTTT.

This clone was counted a few times. This chain uses TRBV19 with TRBJ2-7; D perhaps matches TRBD1 (7 bases). The CDR3 sequence is 13 residues long. Germline V CDR1 and CDR2: LNHDA, SQIVND (reference sequence). Trimming removed 3 bases from V and 6 bases from J, with 12 bases in between. For the CDR3, the DNA is TGTGCCAGTAGTATCCAGGGGGGCTCCGAGCAGTACTTC. Translating it yields CASSIQGGSEQYF.

V gene TRBV30 combines with J gene TRBJ1-5; D uncertain. Germline V lookup: CDR1 GTSNPN, CDR2 SVGIG (reference sequence). CDR3 length equals 13 residues. V was shortened by 2 bases and J by 4 bases, with 9 bases between the two germline ends. DNA of the CDR3: TGTGCCTGGAGTAAGGCGGGTAATCAGCCCCAGCATTTT. Protein product: CAWSKAGNQPQHF.

The V call is TRBV11-2, the J call TRBJ2-5, with TRBD2 identical over 9 bases. CDR3 length equals 16 residues. Germline CDR1 reads SGHAT; CDR2 reads FQNNGV. The ends lost 1 base at V and 5 bases at J; junction bases unmatched: 8. The CDR3 DNA sequence: TGTGCCAGCAGCTTAGGGGCGGGAGGGCCTAGGGAGACCCAGTACTTC. Amino acids: CASSLGAGGPRETQYF.

This chain links TRBV6-5 with TRBJ2-7; 11 positions match TRBD2. Germline CDR1 is MNHEY and CDR2 is SVGAGI. Losses at the gene ends were 0 bases for V and 2 bases for J; bases not matched to a gene: 3. The CDR3 sequence is 16 residues long. This chain's CDR3 is CASSYSTSGATYEQYF. Written as DNA, the CDR3 is TGTGCCAGCAGTTACTCGACTAGCGGGGCTACCTACGAGCAGTACTTC.

The chain is built from TRBV5-1 and TRBJ2-7; D gene ambiguous. Trimming pared 5 bases from V and 7 bases from J, leaving 25 bases between. This CDR3 has 16 amino acids. CDR1 SGHRS and CDR2 YFSETQ come from the germline V gene. This CDR3 is CASSPLPGSSYNEQYF. The CDR3 nucleotides read TGCGCCAGCAGTCCCCTCCCGGGTTCCTCCTACAATGAGCAGTACTTC.

This clone was detected once. The chain is built from TRBV6-1 and TRBJ2-7; 12 nucleotides match TRBD1. V lost 6 bases, J lost 7 bases, and 4 bases stayed unmatched. This CDR3 contains 13 residues. CDR1 is MNHNS, CDR2 SASEGT, per germline. The CDR3 DNA reads as TGTGCCAGCAGAGGGGACAGGGGGCTTGAGCAGTACTTC. Translating gives CASRGDRGLEQYF.

The rearrangement links TRBV7-2 to TRBJ1-4, with a weak D call TRBD1 (5 bases). The V and J ends lost 1 base and 1 base respectively, with 13 bases between them. CDR1 is SGHTA, CDR2 FQGNSA, per germline. This CDR3 has 17 amino acids. CDR3 bases: TGTGCCAGCAGCTTAGATGGATTGGGGGGAACTAATGAAAAACTGTTTTTT. The encoded protein is CASSLDGLGGTNEKLFF. The full variable domain, its missing parts supplied by reference TRBV7-2 and TRBJ1-4, is GAGVSQSPSNKVTEKGKDVELRCDPISGHTALYWYRQSLGQGLEFLIYFQGNSAPDKSGLPSDRFSAERTGGSVSTLTIQRTQQEDSAVYLCASSLDGLGGTNEKLFFGSGTQLSVL.

The chain joins TRBV6-6 to TRBJ2-1, with a tentative D call TRBD1 (5 bases). From germline, CDR1 is MNHNY and CDR2 SVGAGI (reference sequence). The CDR3 is 16 residues long. The V and J ends lost 5 bases and 0 bases respectively, with 14 bases between them. The CDR3 is CASSGQFFSSYNEQFF. For the CDR3, the DNA is TGTGCCAGCAGTGGACAATTTTTTAGCTCCTACAATGAGCAGTTCTTC.

This chain connects TRBV6-5 to TRBJ1-5, with D maybe TRBD1 (6 bases). Germline V gene lookup returns CDR1 MNHEY and CDR2 SVGAGI. CDR3 length: 15 residues. Trimming removed 6 bases from V and 0 bases from J, with 12 bases in between. CDR3 in amino acids: CASRWTVDSNQPQHF. The DNA for the CDR3 is TGTGCCAGCAGATGGACAGTTGATAGCAATCAGCCCCAGCATTTT.

The chain joins TRBV6-6 to TRBJ1-5; the D gene is possibly TRBD1 (6 bases). CDR1 is MNHNY and CDR2 is SVGAGI in the germline V gene (reference sequence). Trimming took 6 bases from V and 0 from J, leaving 12 bases between them. The CDR3 runs to 15 residues. DNA of the CDR3: TGTGCCAGCAGCCAAGGACAGTATAGCAATCAGCCCCAGCATTTT. Translating it yields CASSQGQYSNQPQHF.

J is TRBJ2-2 and V is TRBV7-3; 7 nucleotides align to TRBD2. Germline-derived CDR1 and CDR2 are SGHTA and FQGTGA. The CDR3 loop spans 16 amino acids. V shed 1 base, J shed 2 bases, and the junction held 4 bases outside the gene matches. The CDR3 DNA follows: TGTGCCAGCAGCTTAAATCCTAGCGGAAACACCGGGGAGCTGTTTTTT. It yields the protein CASSLNPSGNTGELFF.